This T cell receptor beta chain was recovered during a study of T cells after posttransplantation cyclophosphamide. TCRdb's table, derived via immunoSEQ multiplex PCR, lists solely in-frame clones and lacks some. The data hold 5,500 to 8,000 clones, with around nine tenths observed a single time. A note on this clone: Its antigen is unidentified.

Study-wide findings and caveats: Later post-transplant blood repertoires were often dominated by donor CD8+ memory clones. TRB clonality was highly associated with recipient CMV seropositivity and reactivation.

Trimming at V came to 8 bases and at J to 3 bases, leaving 11 bases not matched to a gene. Germline V gives CDR1 MGHRA, CDR2 YSYEKL. This CDR3 has 15 amino acids. Cyclophosphamide on days +3 and +4 followed busulfan-fludarabine conditioning and a marrow graft. The sequences come from CD8+ T cells sorted from blood, collected after allogeneic stem cell transplant with posttransplant cyclophosphamide. V and J are TRBV4-1 and TRBJ1-2; 8 nucleotides match TRBD1. This receptor was taken from a male patient between 55 and 70 years old who received an allogeneic stem cell transplant from a related donor and was CMV-positive. Part of the T cell pool may stem from the graft donor. Here the CDR3 reads CASPRGDRGDYGYTF. The DNA of the CDR3 is TGCGCCAGCCCCCGGGGAGACAGGGGTGACTATGGCTACACCTTC.